Detailed here is one T cell receptor (beta chain). Its antigen is currently unknown. The CDR3 spans 15 residues. The V gene's germline CDR1 is SGHRS and CDR2 YFSETQ. V lost 1 base and J lost 7; bases outside the gene matches: 7. The record originates from a study of T cells in localized non-small cell lung cancer. The study's findings and limits: Exceeding tumor, uninvolved adjacent lung had the highest T cell clonality. Out of the top 100 tumor clones, a median around 57 were seen in adjacent lung. The study linked higher blood T cell density to longer overall survival.

Sequencing was performed with immunoSEQ multiplex PCR; in TCRdb, only in-frame clones are kept and a portion is missing. The profile shows 20,000 to 25,000 clones, 65% to 85% of them singletons. This sequence was found in a man aged 40 to 75 with stage I lung adenocarcinoma. This specimen consisted of peripheral blood, obtained before any cancer treatment. The rearrangement uses TRBV5-1 and TRBJ2-1; 8 nucleotides align to TRBD2. This chain's CDR3 is CASSLMGLEINEQFF. The CDR3, as DNA: TGCGCCAGCAGCTTGATGGGACTAGAAATAAATGAGCAGTTCTTC. Variable domain in full (rest from reference TRBV5-1 and TRBJ2-1): KAGVTQTPRYLIKTRGQQVTLSCSPISGHRSVSWYQQTPGQGLQFLFEYFSETQRNKGNFPGRFSGRQFSNSRSEMNVSTLELGDSALYLCASSLMGLEINEQFFGPGTRLTVL.